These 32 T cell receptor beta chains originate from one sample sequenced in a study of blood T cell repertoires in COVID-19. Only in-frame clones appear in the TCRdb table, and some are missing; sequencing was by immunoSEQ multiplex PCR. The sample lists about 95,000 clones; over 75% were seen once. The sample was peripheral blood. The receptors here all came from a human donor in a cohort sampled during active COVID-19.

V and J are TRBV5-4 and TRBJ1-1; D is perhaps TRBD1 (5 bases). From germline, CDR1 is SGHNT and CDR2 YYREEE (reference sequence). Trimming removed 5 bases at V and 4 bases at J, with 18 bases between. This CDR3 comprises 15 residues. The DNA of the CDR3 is TGTGCCAGCAGTGGCCGGCGGGGGAGGTCCACTGAAGCTTTCTTT. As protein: CASSGRRGRSTEAFF. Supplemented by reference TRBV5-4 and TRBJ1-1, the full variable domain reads ETGVTQSPTHLIKTRGQQVTLRCSSQSGHNTVSWYQQALGQGPQFIFQYYREEENGRGNFPPRFSGLQFPNYSSELNVNALELDDSALYLCASSGRRGRSTEAFFGQGTRLTVV.

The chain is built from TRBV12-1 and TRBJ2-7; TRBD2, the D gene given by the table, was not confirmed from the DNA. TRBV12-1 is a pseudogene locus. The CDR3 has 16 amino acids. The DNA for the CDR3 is TGTGCCAGCAGCTTGGGCGGGGGGCCCGTCTCCTACGAGCAGTACTTC. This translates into CASSLGGGPVSYEQYF.

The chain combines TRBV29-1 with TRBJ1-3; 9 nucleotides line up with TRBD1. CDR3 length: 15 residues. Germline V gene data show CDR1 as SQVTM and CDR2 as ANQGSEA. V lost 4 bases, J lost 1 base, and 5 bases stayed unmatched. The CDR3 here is CSVVWGTGSGNTIYF. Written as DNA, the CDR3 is TGCAGCGTTGTGTGGGGGACAGGGTCTGGAAACACCATATATTTT.

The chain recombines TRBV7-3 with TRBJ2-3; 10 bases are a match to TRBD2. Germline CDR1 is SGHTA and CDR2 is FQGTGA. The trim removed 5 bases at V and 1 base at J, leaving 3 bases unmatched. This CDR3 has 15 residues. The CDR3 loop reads CASSVGLAGTDTQYF. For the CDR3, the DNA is TGTGCCAGCAGCGTAGGACTAGCGGGCACAGATACGCAGTATTTT. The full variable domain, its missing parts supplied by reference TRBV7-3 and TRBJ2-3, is GAGVSQTPSNKVTEKGKYVELRCDPISGHTALYWYRQSLGQGPEFLIYFQGTGAADDSGLPNDRFFAVRPEGSVSTLKIQRTERGDSAVYLCASSVGLAGTDTQYFGPGTRLTVL.

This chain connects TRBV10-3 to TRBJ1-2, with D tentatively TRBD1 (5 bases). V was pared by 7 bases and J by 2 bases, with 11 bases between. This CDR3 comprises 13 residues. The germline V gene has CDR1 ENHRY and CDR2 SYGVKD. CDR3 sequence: CAIKGAGNYGYTF. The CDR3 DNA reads TGTGCCATCAAGGGTGCAGGGAACTATGGCTACACCTTC.

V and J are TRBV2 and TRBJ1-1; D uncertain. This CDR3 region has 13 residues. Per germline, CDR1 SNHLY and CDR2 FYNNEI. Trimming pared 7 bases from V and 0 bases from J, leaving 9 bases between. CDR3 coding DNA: TGTGCCAGCACGAGCGGGTTGAACACTGAAGCTTTCTTT. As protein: CASTSGLNTEAFF.

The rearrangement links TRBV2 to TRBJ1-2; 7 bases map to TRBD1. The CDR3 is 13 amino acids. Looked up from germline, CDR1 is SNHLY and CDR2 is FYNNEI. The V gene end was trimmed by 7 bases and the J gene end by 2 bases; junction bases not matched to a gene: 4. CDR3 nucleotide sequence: TGTGCCAGCAACGGGGACAGAAACTATGGCTACACCTTC. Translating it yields CASNGDRNYGYTF. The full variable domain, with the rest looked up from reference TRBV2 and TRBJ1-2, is EPEVTQTPSHQVTQMGQEVILRCVPISNHLYFYWYRQILGQKVEFLVSFYNNEISEKSEIFDDQFSVERPDGSNFTLKIRSTKLEDSAMYFCASNGDRNYGYTFGSGTRLTVV.

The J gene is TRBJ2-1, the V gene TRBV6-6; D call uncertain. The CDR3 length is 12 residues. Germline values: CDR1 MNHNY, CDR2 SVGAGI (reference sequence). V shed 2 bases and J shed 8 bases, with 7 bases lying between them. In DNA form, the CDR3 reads TGTGCCAGCAGTTACGTATTTCATGAGCAGTTCTTC. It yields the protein CASSYVFHEQFF.

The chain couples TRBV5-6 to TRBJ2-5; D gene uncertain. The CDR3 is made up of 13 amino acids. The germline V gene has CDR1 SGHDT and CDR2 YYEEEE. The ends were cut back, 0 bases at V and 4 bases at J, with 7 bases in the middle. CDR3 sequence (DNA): TGTGCCAGCAGCTTGGGTCGTTCAGAGACCCAGTACTTC. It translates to CASSLGRSETQYF.

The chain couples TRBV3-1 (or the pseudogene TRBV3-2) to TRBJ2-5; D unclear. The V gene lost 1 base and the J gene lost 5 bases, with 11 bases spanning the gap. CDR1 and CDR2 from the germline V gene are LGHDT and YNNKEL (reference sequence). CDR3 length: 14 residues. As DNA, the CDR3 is TGTGCCAGCAGCCAAGGTTCGAGTATGGAGACCCAGTACTTC. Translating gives CASSQGSSMETQYF.

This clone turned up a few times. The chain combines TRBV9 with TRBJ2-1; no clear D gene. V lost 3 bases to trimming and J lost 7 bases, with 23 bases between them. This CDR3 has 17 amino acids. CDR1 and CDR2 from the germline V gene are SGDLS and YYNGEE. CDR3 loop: CASSAPLDLRLGNEQFF. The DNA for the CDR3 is TGTGCCAGCAGCGCGCCGCTCGATCTGAGGCTTGGGAATGAGCAGTTCTTC.

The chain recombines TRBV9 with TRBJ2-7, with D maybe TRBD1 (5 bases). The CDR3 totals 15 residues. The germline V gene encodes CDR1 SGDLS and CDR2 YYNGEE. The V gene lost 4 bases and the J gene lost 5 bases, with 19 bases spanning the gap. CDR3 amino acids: CASSPRTQGVHEQYF. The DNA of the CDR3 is TGTGCCAGCAGCCCGCGGACCCAGGGTGTTCACGAGCAGTACTTC. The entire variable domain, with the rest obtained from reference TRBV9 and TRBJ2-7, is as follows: DSGVTQTPKHLITATGQRVTLRCSPRSGDLSVYWYQQSLDQGLQFLIQYYNGEERAKGNILERFSAQQFPDLHSELNLSSLELGDSALYFCASSPRTQGVHEQYFGPGTRLTVT.

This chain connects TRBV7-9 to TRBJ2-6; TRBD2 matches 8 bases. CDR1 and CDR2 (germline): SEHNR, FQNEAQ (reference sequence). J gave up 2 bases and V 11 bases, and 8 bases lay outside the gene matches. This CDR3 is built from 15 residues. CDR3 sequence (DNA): TGTGCCGGACCCTCCGGGGGGGCTGGGGCCAACGTCCTGACTTTC. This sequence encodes CAGPSGGAGANVLTF.

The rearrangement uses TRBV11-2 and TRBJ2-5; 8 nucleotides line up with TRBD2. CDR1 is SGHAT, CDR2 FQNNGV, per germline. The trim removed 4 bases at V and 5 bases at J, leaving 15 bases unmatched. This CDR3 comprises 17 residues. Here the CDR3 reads CASSSPLSGARDETQYF. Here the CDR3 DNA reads TGTGCCAGCAGCTCTCCCCTTAGCGGGGCCCGCGACGAGACCCAGTACTTC.

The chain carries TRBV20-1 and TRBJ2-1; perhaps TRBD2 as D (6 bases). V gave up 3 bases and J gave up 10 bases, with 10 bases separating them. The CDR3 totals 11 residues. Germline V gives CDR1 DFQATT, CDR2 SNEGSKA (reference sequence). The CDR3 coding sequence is TGCAGTGCTAGGGCTGGAGGGGAGCAGTTCTTC. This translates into CSARAGGEQFF.

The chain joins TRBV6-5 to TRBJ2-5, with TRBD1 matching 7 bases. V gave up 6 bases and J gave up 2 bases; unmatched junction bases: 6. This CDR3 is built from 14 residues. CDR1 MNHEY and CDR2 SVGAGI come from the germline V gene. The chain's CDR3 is CASSLRTGQETQYF. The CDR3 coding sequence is TGTGCCAGCAGCCTTCGGACAGGACAAGAGACCCAGTACTTC.

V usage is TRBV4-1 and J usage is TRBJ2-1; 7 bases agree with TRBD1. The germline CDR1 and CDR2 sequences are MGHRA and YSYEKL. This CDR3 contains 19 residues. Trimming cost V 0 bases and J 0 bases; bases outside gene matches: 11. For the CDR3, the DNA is TGCGCCAGCAGCCAAGATCGAGTTCGTCGGACAGGCTCCTACAATGAGCAGTTCTTC. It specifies CASSQDRVRRTGSYNEQFF.

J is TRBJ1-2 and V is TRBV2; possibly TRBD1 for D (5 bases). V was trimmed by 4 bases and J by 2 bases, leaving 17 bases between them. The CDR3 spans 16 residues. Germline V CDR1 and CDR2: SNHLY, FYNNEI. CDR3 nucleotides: TGTGCCAGCAGTGGGGGACTCTGGCTGGACAACTATGGCTACACCTTC. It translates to CASSGGLWLDNYGYTF.

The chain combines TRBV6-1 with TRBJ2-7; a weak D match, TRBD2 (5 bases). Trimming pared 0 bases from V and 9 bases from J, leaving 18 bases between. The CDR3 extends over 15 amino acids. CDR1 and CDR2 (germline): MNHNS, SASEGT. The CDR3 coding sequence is TGTGCCAGCAGTGAAGCGCTTCTGGTCGTACGGGGGCAGTACTTC. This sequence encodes CASSEALLVVRGQYF.

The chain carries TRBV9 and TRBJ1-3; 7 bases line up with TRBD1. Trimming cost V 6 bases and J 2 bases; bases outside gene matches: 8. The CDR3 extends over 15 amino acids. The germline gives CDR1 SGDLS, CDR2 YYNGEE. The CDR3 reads CASKKGTDAGNTIYF. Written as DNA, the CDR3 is TGTGCCAGCAAAAAAGGGACAGATGCTGGAAACACCATATATTTT. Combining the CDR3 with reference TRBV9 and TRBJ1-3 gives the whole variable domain DSGVTQTPKHLITATGQRVTLRCSPRSGDLSVYWYQQSLDQGLQFLIQYYNGEERAKGNILERFSAQQFPDLHSELNLSSLELGDSALYFCASKKGTDAGNTIYFGEGSWLTVV.

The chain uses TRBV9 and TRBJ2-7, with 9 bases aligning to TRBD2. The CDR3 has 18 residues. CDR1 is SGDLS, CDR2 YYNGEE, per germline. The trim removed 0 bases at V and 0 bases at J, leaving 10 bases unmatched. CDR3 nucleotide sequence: TGTGCCAGCAGCGTAGGGGTCTCTAGCGGGGATCACTCCTACGAGCAGTACTTC. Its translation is CASSVGVSSGDHSYEQYF.

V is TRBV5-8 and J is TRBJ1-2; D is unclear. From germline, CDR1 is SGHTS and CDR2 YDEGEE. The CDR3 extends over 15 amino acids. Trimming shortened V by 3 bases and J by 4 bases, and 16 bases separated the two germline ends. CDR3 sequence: CASSSGIPEVYGYTF. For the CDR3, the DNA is TGTGCCAGCAGCTCCGGGATTCCCGAGGTCTATGGCTACACCTTC. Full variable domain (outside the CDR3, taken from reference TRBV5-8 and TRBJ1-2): EAGVTQSPTHLIKTRGQQATLRCSPISGHTSVYWYQQALGLGLQFLLWYDEGEERNRGNFPPRFSGRQFPNYSSELNVNALELEDSALYLCASSSGIPEVYGYTFGSGTRLTVV.

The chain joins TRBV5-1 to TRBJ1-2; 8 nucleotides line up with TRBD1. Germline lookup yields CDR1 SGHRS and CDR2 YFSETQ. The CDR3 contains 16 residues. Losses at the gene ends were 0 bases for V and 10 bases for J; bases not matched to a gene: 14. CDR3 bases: TGCGCCAGCAGCTTGGGCTCGACCGGGACAGGTGGAGACTACACCTTC. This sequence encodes CASSLGSTGTGGDYTF.

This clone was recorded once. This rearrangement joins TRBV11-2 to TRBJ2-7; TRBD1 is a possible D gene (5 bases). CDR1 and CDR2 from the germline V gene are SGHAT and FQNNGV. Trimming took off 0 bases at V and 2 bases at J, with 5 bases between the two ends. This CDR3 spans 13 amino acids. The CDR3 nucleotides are TGTGCCAGCAGCTTAGACAGGGCCTACGAGCAGTACTTC. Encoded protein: CASSLDRAYEQYF.

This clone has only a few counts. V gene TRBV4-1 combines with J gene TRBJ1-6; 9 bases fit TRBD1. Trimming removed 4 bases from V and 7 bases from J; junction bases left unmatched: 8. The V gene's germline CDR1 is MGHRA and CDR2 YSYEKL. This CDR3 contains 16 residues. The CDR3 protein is CASSLLGQGGNSPLHF. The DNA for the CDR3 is TGCGCCAGCAGCCTCTTGGGACAGGGTGGGAATTCACCCCTCCACTTT.

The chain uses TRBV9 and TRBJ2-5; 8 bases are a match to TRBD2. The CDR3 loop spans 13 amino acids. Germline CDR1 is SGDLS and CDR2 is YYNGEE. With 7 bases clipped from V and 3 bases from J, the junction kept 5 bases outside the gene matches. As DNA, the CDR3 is TGTGCCAGCGCAAAACTAGCGGAAGAGACCCAGTACTTC. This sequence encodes CASAKLAEETQYF.

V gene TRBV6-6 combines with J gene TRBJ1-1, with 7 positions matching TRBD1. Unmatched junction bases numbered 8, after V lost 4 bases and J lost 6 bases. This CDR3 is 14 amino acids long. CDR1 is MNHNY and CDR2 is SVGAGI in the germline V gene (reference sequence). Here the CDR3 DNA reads TGTGCCAGCAGTTCGACAGGGCTGAGGTCTGAAGCTTTCTTT. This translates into CASSSTGLRSEAFF.

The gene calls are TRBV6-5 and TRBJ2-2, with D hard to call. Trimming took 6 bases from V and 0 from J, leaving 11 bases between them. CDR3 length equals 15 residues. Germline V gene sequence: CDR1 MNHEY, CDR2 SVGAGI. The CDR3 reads CASRPYNPNTGELFF. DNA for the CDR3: TGTGCCAGCAGGCCATACAATCCGAACACCGGGGAGCTGTTTTTT.

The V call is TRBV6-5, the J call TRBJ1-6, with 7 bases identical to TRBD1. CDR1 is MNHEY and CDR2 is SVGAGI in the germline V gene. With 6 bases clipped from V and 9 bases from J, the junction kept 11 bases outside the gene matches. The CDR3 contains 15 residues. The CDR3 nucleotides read TGTGCCAGCAGCACCGGGACAGTTTCGCGTTCACCCCTCCACTTT. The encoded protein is CASSTGTVSRSPLHF.

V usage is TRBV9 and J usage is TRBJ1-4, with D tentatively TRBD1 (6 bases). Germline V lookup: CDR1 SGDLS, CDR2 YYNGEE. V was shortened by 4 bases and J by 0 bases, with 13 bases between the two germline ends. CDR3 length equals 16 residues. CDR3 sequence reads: CASSPDGGTTNEKLFF. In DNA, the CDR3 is TGTGCCAGCAGCCCAGATGGGGGCACAACTAATGAAAAACTGTTTTTT.

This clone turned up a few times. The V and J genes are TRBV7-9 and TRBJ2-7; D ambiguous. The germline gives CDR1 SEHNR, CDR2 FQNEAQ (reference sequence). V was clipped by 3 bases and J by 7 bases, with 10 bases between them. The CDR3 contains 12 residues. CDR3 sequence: CASSLGRGEQYF. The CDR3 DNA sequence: TGTGCCAGCAGCTTGGGTCGAGGAGAGCAGTACTTC.

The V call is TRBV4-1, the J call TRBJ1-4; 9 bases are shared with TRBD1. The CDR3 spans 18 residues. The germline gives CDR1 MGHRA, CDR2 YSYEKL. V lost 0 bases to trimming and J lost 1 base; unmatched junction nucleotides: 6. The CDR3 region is CASSQEAGTGRTNEKLFF. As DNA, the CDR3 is TGCGCCAGCAGCCAAGAGGCCGGGACAGGGAGAACTAATGAAAAACTGTTTTTT.